The sequence of this T cell receptor (beta chain) was determined in a study of CD8+CD57+ T cells in acquired aplastic anemia. CDR1 SEHNR and CDR2 FQNEAQ come from the germline V gene (reference sequence). The CDR3 totals 14 residues. V shed 5 bases, J shed 1 base, and the junction held 4 bases outside the gene matches. The study profiled TCR beta VDJ and CDR3 using genomic DNA as template. TCRdb called the reads again in MiXCR, with one record for every CDR3 protein. The sample comprises 100,000 to 150,000 distinct CDR3 sequences, 40% to 60% of which are singletons, and under 3% rests with the top ten.

The TCR sequence derives from a human donor in good health, serving as a control. The specimen sequenced was sorted CD4+, CD8+, or CD8+CD57+ T cells (not recorded which) from PBMCs. The rearrangement joins TRBV7-9 to TRBJ2-7, with 8 bases fitting TRBD1. The CDR3 bases are TGTGCCAGCAGCCCGGGACAGGTATCCTACGAGCAGTACTTC. It is translated as CASSPGQVSYEQYF.